Below are 13 T cell receptor beta chains sequenced from a single sample in a study of beta chain features in type 1 diabetes. Every isolated RNA sample was fully reverse transcribed, so sequencing captured expressed TCRB transcripts. Some clones are missing from TCRdb's copy, which holds only in-frame ones; the method was immunoSEQ multiplex PCR. The repertoire consists of about 410,000 clones, with approximately 13% occurring once and the leading ten covering roughly 0.038%. Material for sequencing was naive CD4+ T cells from blood. The source of these receptors is a young man in good health.

This clone came up a few times. The chain is built from TRBV14 and TRBJ2-1; D is perhaps TRBD1 (5 bases). Germline values: CDR1 SGHDN, CDR2 FVKESK. V gave up 3 bases and J gave up 5 bases, with 17 bases separating them. This CDR3 contains 16 residues. The CDR3: CASSHVQAYFDNEQFF. CDR3 DNA sequence: TGTGCCAGCAGCCATGTACAGGCCTACTTCGACAATGAGCAGTTCTTC.

The rearrangement uses TRBV27 and TRBJ1-2; tentatively, D is TRBD1 (6 bases). The V and J ends lost 5 bases and 4 bases respectively, with 11 bases between them. The CDR3 runs to 13 residues. The V gene's germline CDR1 is MNHEY and CDR2 SMNVEV (reference sequence). Here the CDR3 DNA reads TGTGCCAGCAGTCGACAGGCGCTCTATGGCTACACCTTC. It is translated as CASSRQALYGYTF.

The chain employs TRBV4-2 and TRBJ2-3; no clear D gene. This CDR3 spans 15 amino acids. The V end lost 0 bases, the J end lost 0 bases, and 7 bases lay between the germline ends. Germline values: CDR1 LGHNA, CDR2 YNFKEQ. The CDR3 sequence is CASSQDHTSTDTQYF. The CDR3 DNA is TGTGCCAGCAGCCAAGATCATACTAGCACAGATACGCAGTATTTT.

The rearrangement links TRBV9 to TRBJ2-7; D call uncertain. The CDR3 consists of 17 residues. Looked up from germline, CDR1 is SGDLS and CDR2 is YYNGEE. Trimming removed 4 bases at V and 2 bases at J, with 22 bases between. This CDR3 reads CASSPHRRRVRTYEQYV. Written as DNA, the CDR3 is TGTGCCAGCAGCCCCCACCGTAGGAGAGTTAGGACCTACGAGCAGTACGTC.

This clone occurred once. The CDR3, as DNA: TGTGCCAGCAGCCTACTTCGGCAGCCGTACTCTGGAAACACCATATATTTT. This sequence encodes CASSLLRQPYSGNTIYF. V gene TRBV7-9 combines with J gene TRBJ1-3; the D is unclear. V lost 5 bases to trimming and J lost 0 bases, with 17 bases between them. This CDR3 is 17 amino acids long. The germline gives CDR1 SEHNR, CDR2 FQNEAQ (reference sequence).

This clone was found many times. The gene calls are TRBV14 and TRBJ2-1; D not resolved. CDR1 and CDR2 (germline): SGHDN, FVKESK. CDR3 length: 18 residues. V was pared by 0 bases and J by 0 bases, with 15 bases between. CDR3 amino acids: CASSQERAGPSSYNEQFF. The CDR3 nucleotides read TGTGCCAGCAGCCAAGAACGGGCAGGCCCAAGCTCCTACAATGAGCAGTTCTTC.

This clone was seen a few times. V is TRBV29-1 and J is TRBJ2-6; 7 bases align to TRBD1. There are 18 residues in the CDR3. Germline V gene sequence: CDR1 SQVTM, CDR2 ANQGSEA. The V gene end was trimmed by 5 bases and the J gene end by 2 bases; junction bases not matched to a gene: 15. CDR3 coding DNA: TGCAGCGTTCTAACTTTCGGACCAGGGGGAGCTGGGGCCAACGTCCTGACTTTC. Translation gives CSVLTFGPGGAGANVLTF.

This clone turned up a few times. The chain combines TRBV4-2 with TRBJ2-5; D is possibly TRBD1 (6 bases). The CDR3 has 17 amino acids. Trimming pared 0 bases from V and 1 base from J, leaving 15 bases between. CDR1 and CDR2 from the germline V gene are LGHNA and YNFKEQ. The CDR3 spells CASSQERTVSLQETQYF. In nucleotides, the CDR3 is TGTGCCAGCAGCCAAGAGAGGACAGTATCGCTCCAAGAGACCCAGTACTTC.

This sequence joins TRBV25-1 and TRBJ2-7, with D uncertain. The CDR3 spans 14 residues. Between the trimmed V and J ends, which lost 2 bases and 4 bases, there was a span of 12 bases. Germline V gives CDR1 MGHDK, CDR2 SYGVNS. In nucleotides, the CDR3 is TGTGCCAGCAGTGAAGTTGGCAGGCTATACGAGCAGTACTTC. Its protein product is CASSEVGRLYEQYF.

The chain uses TRBV7-2 and TRBJ1-5; no clear D. Per the germline V gene, CDR1 is SGHTA and CDR2 is FQGNSA. The CDR3 is 15 amino acids. Trimming left V 1 base short and J 1 base short, with 8 bases between. CDR3 nucleotides: TGTGCCAGCAGCTTAGATGCACAGAGCAATCAGCCCCAGCATTTT. Residues: CASSLDAQSNQPQHF.

This clone was detected a few times. This sequence joins TRBV30 and TRBJ2-5; D not resolved. V lost 5 bases and J 5 bases, leaving 15 bases between the germline ends. Germline-derived CDR1 and CDR2 are GTSNPN and SVGIG (reference sequence). The CDR3 has 13 residues. CDR3 amino acids: CAWASGLWETQYF. Here the CDR3 DNA reads TGTGCCTGGGCCTCCGGGCTTTGGGAGACCCAGTACTTC.

This clone has more than one count but fewer than ten. The rearrangement links TRBV7-2 to TRBJ2-7; TRBD1 is a possible D gene (5 bases). This CDR3 is built from 12 residues. The V end was cut by 6 bases, the J end by 4 bases, with 10 bases between. Germline CDR1 is SGHTA and CDR2 is FQGNSA. The CDR3 loop reads CASRAGLYEQYF. The CDR3 DNA is TGTGCCAGCAGGGCAGGGTTGTACGAGCAGTACTTC.

This clone was counted a single time. The chain carries TRBV2 and TRBJ1-1; D may be TRBD1 (5 bases). Germline V gene lookup returns CDR1 SNHLY and CDR2 FYNNEI. The CDR3 is 14 amino acids. V lost 7 bases and J lost 1, with 13 bases in between. CDR3 coding DNA: TGTGCCAGCAAAGGGACCGCTCAGAACACTGAAGCTTTCTTT. Translated, it gives CASKGTAQNTEAFF.